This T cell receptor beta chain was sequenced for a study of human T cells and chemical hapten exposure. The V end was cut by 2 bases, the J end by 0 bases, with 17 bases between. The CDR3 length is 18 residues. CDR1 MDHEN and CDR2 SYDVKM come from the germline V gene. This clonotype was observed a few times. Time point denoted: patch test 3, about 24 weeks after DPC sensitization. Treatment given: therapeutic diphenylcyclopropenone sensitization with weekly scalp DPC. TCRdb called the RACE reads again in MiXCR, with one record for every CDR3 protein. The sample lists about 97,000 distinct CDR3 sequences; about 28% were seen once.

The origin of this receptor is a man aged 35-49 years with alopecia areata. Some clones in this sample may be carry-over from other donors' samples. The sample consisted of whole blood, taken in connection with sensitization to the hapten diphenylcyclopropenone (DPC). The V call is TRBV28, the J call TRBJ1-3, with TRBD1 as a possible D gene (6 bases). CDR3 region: CASSLDFFGDTSGNTIYF. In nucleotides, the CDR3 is TGTGCCAGCAGTTTAGATTTTTTCGGGGACACCTCTGGAAACACCATATATTTT.